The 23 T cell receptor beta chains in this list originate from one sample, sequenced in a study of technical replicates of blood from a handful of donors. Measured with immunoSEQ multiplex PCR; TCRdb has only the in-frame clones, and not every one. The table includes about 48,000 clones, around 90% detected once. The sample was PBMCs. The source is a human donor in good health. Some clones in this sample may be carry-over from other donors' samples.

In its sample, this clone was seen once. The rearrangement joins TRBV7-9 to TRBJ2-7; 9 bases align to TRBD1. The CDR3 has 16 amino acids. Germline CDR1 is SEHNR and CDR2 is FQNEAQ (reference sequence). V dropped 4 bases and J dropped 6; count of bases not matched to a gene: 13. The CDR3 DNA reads TGTGCCAGCAGCTCCAGACCTGGACAGGGGCTGCTCGAGCAGTACTTC. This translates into CASSSRPGQGLLEQYF. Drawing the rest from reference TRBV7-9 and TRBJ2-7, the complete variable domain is DTGVSQNPRHKITKRGQNVTFRCDPISEHNRLYWYRQTLGQGPEFLTYFQNEAQLEKSRLLSDRFSAERPKGSFSTLEIQRTEQGDSAMYLCASSSRPGQGLLEQYFGPGTRLTVT.

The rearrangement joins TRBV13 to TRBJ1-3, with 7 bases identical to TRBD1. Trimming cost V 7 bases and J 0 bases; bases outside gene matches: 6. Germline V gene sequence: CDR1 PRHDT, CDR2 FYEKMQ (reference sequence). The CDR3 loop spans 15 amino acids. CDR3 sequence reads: CASIEKGASGNTIYF. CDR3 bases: TGTGCCAGCATCGAGAAGGGGGCCTCTGGAAACACCATATATTTT.

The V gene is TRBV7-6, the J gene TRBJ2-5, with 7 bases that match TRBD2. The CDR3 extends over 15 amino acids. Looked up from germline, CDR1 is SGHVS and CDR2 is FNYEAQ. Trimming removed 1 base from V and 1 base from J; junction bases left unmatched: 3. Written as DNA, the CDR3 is TGTGCCAGCAGCTTAGAGACTAGCCGCCAAGAGACCCAGTACTTC. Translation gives CASSLETSRQETQYF. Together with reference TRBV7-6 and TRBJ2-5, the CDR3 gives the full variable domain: GAGVSQSPRYKVTKRGQDVALRCDPISGHVSLYWYRQALGQGPEFLTYFNYEAQQDKSGLPNDRFSAERPEGSISTLTIQRTEQRDSAMYRCASSLETSRQETQYFGPGTRLLVL.

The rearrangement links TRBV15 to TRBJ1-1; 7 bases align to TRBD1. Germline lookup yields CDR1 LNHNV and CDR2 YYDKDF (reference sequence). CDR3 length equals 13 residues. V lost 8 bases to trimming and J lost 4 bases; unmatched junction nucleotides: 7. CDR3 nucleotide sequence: TGTGCCACCGCTGGACAGGTCGGCACTGAAGCTTTCTTT. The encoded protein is CATAGQVGTEAFF.

The CDR3, as DNA: TGTGCCAGCAGCTTGTTTTGGCCCAACAATGAGCAGTTCTTC. Residues: CASSLFWPNNEQFF. The rearrangement links TRBV13 to TRBJ2-1; D gene unclear. This CDR3 region has 14 residues. Germline assignment: CDR1 PRHDT and CDR2 FYEKMQ (reference sequence). V was shortened by 3 bases and J by 5 bases, with 11 bases between the two germline ends.

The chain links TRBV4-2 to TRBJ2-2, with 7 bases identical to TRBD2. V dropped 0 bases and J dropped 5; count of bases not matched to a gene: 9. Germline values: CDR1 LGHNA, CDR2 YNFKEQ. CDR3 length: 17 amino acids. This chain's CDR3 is CASSQDPAGRGTGELFF. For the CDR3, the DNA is TGTGCCAGCAGCCAAGATCCGGCAGGGAGGGGAACCGGGGAGCTGTTTTTT.

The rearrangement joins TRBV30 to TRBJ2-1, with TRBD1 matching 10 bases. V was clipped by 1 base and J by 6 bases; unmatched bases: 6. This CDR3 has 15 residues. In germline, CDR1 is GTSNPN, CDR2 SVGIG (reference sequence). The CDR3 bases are TGTGCCTGGAGTGCCGGGACAGGGGAGGGCAATGAGCAGTTCTTC. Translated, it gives CAWSAGTGEGNEQFF.

CDR3 protein: CASSLAKGGQVSSYEQYF. The CDR3 bases are TGTGCCAGCAGCTTAGCGAAGGGGGGACAGGTCAGCTCCTACGAGCAGTACTTC. This sequence joins TRBV7-2 and TRBJ2-7; 8 nucleotides agree with TRBD1. Per the germline V gene, CDR1 is SGHTA and CDR2 is FQGNSA. The CDR3 length is 18 residues. The J segment lost 0 bases and the V segment lost 0 bases, leaving 10 bases of the junction unmatched.

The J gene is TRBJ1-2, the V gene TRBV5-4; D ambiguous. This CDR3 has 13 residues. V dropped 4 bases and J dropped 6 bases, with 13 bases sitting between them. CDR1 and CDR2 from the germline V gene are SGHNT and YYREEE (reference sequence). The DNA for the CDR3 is TGTGCCAGCAGCCGGGCGGGAGGTAATGGCTACACCTTC. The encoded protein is CASSRAGGNGYTF. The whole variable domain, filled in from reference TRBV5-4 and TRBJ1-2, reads ETGVTQSPTHLIKTRGQQVTLRCSSQSGHNTVSWYQQALGQGPQFIFQYYREEENGRGNFPPRFSGLQFPNYSSELNVNALELDDSALYLCASSRAGGNGYTFGSGTRLTVV.

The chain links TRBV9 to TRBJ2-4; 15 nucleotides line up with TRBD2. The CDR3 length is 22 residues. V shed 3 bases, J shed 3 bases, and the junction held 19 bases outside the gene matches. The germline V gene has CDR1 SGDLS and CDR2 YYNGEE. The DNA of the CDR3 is TGTGCCAGCAGCGAGGGACTTCCGGGACTAGCGGGGGGTCCCCGTGGCAAAAACATTCAGTACTTC. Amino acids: CASSEGLPGLAGGPRGKNIQYF.

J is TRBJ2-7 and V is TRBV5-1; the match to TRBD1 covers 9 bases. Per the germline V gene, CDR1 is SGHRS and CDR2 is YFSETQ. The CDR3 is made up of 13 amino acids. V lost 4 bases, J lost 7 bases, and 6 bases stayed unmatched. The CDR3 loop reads CASSEDRGWEQYF. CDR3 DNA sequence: TGCGCCAGCAGCGAGGACAGGGGATGGGAGCAGTACTTC.

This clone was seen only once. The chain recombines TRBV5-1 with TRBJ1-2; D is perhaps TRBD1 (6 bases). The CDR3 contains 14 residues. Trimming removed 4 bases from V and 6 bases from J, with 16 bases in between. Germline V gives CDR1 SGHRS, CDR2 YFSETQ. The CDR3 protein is CASSQYRESNGYTF. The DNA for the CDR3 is TGCGCCAGCAGCCAATACAGGGAGTCAAATGGCTACACCTTC.

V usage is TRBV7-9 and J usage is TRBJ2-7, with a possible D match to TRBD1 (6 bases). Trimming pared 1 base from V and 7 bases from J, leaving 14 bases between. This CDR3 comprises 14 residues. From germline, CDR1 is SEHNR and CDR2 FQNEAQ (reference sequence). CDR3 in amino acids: CASSLVGVGTEQYF. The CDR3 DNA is TGTGCCAGCAGCTTAGTCGGGGTAGGGACAGAGCAGTACTTC.

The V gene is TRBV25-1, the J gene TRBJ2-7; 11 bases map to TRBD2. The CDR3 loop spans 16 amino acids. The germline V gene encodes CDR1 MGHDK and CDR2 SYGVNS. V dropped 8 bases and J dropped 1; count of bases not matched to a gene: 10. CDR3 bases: TGTGCCAGCTCCTCCCTGACTAGCGGGACATCCTACGAGCAGTACTTC. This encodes CASSSLTSGTSYEQYF.

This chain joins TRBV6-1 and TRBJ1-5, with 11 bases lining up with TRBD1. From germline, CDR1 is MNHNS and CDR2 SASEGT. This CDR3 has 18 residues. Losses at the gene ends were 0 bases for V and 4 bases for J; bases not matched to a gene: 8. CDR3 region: CASSEADRGHWLNQPQHF. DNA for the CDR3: TGTGCCAGCAGTGAAGCGGACAGGGGGCATTGGTTAAATCAGCCCCAGCATTTT.

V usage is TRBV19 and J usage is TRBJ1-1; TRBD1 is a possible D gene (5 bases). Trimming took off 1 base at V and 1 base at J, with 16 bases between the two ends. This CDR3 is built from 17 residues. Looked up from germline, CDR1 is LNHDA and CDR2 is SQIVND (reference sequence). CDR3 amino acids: CASSIGNRPGGNTEAFF. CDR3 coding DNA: TGTGCCAGTAGTATAGGTAATCGCCCGGGGGGGAACACTGAAGCTTTCTTT.

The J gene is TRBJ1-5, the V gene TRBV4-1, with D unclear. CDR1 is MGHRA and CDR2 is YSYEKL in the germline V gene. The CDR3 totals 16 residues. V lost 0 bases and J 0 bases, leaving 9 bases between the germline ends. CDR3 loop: CASSQDRVYSNQPQHF. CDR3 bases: TGCGCCAGCAGCCAAGATCGGGTATATAGCAATCAGCCCCAGCATTTT.

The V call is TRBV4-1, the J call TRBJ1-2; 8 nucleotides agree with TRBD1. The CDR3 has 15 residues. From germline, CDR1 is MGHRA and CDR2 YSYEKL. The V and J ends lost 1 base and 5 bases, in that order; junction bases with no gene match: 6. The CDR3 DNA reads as TGCGCCAGCAGCCAAGGCGGACAGGGTGGGTATGGCTACACCTTC. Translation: CASSQGGQGGYGYTF.

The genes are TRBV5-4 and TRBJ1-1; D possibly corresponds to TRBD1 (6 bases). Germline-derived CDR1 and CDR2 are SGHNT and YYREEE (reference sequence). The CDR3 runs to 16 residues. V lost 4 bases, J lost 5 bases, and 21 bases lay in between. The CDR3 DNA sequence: TGTGCCAGCAGCCCCGGTGGTGGGGGCGCTGGGACTGAAGCTTTCTTT. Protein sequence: CASSPGGGGAGTEAFF.

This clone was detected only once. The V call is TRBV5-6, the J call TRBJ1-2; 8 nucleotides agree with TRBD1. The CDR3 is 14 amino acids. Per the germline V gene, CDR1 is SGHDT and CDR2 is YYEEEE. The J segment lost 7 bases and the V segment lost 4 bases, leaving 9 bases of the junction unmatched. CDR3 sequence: CASSPEDRGRGYTF. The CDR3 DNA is TGTGCCAGCAGCCCTGAAGACAGGGGTCGTGGCTACACCTTC.

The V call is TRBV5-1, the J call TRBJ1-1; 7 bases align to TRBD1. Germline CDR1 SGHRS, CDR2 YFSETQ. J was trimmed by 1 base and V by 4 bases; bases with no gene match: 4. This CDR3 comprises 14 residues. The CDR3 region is CASSIQGGNTEAFF. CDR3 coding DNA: TGCGCCAGCAGCATCCAGGGGGGGAACACTGAAGCTTTCTTT.

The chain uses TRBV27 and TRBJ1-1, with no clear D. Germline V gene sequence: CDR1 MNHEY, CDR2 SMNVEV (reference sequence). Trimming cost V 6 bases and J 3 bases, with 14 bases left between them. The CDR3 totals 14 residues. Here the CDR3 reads CASRPHGLDTEAFF. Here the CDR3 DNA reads TGTGCCAGCAGACCCCATGGACTGGACACTGAAGCTTTCTTT.

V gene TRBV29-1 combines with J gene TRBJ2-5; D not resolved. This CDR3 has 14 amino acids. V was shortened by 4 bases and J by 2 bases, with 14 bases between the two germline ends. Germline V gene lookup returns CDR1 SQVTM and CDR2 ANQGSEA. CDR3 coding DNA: TGCAGCGTTGCCCCCTTTGGGCAGCAAGAGACCCAGTACTTC. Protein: CSVAPFGQQETQYF.